The table lists the clone carrying this T cell receptor (beta chain) with many counts. The data derive from a study of spatial heterogeneity in lung cancer. Germline values: CDR1 MDHEN, CDR2 SYDVKM. This CDR3 contains 16 residues. The ends were cut back, 2 bases at V and 1 base at J, with 14 bases in the middle. MiXCR was run by TCRdb on the 5' RACE reads, yielding one entry per CDR3 protein. The sample carries 20,000 to 30,000 distinct CDR3 sequences, 4.5% to 5.5% recorded once. Time point defined: sample taken at primary tumor resection. Unsorted tumor, nontumor lung tissue or cryopreserved PBMC supplied the whole RNA.

This receptor was obtained from a male donor with early-stage non-small cell lung cancer. The starting material was PBMCs, obtained at surgery. The V and J genes are TRBV28 and TRBJ1-2; possible D gene TRBD1, 5 bases. This CDR3 reads CASSLPTGRDNYGYTF. CDR3 bases: TGTGCCAGCAGTTTACCTACAGGAAGAGATAACTATGGCTACACCTTC.